Following are 20 T cell receptor beta chains from one sample sequenced in a study of blood T cell repertoires in COVID-19 (dated by TCRdb to about 2020). Receptor amplification or capture employed the immunoSEQ multiplex PCR assay. This is the immuneACCESS table as TCRdb keeps it, with only in-frame sequences that have V and J called. A part of the clones is gone; compared with another copy, unresolved V genes explain less than half, and the rest is unexplained. The sample contains about 60,000 clones, 65% to 90% of them found a single time. The ten largest clones capture 0.9% to 1.5% of the sample. The sequencing input was peripheral blood. The receptors were gathered from a middle-aged man with acute or convalescent COVID-19.

The chain uses TRBV24-1 and TRBJ2-1; 9 bases are shared with TRBD1. Germline values: CDR1 KGHDR, CDR2 SFDVKD. J gave up 5 bases and V 0 bases, and 1 base lay outside the gene matches. The CDR3 consists of 15 residues. The CDR3 spells CATSDLRTGDNEQFF. CDR3 bases: TGTGCCACCAGTGATTTGAGGACAGGGGACAATGAGCAGTTCTTC.

Only a few counts were recorded for this clone. The chain carries TRBV3-1 (or the pseudogene TRBV3-2) and TRBJ1-2; TRBD1 aligns across 9 bases. V was pared by 1 base and J by 5 bases, with 5 bases of the junction left unmatched. The CDR3 sequence is 15 residues long. CDR1 and CDR2 (germline): LGHDT, YNNKEL (reference sequence). The CDR3 DNA reads as TGTGCCAGCAGCCAAGTTTGGGACAGGGAATATGGCTACACCTTC. It yields the protein CASSQVWDREYGYTF.

CDR3 nucleotide sequence: TGCGCCAGCAGCTTGTCCAGCGGGCGAGGAGATACGCAGTATTTT. It encodes CASSLSSGRGDTQYF. V and J are TRBV5-1 and TRBJ2-3, with D perhaps TRBD2 (6 bases). The V end was cut by 1 base, the J end by 5 bases, with 14 bases between. The CDR3 extends over 15 amino acids. Germline lookup yields CDR1 SGHRS and CDR2 YFSETQ. The variable domain in full, completed from reference TRBV5-1 and TRBJ2-3, reads KAGVTQTPRYLIKTRGQQVTLSCSPISGHRSVSWYQQTPGQGLQFLFEYFSETQRNKGNFPGRFSGRQFSNSRSEMNVSTLELGDSALYLCASSLSSGRGDTQYFGPGTRLTVL.

This chain links TRBV6-6 with TRBJ1-6; unclear D gene. V shed 5 bases and J shed 14 bases, with 25 bases lying between them. The CDR3 runs 16 residues. Germline V gene lookup returns CDR1 MNHNY and CDR2 SVGAGI (reference sequence). The CDR3 nucleotides read TGTGCCAGCAGTGCCCACACAGCGATCGCCTTCGGGGCCCTCCACTTT. Protein sequence: CASSAHTAIAFGALHF.

The V gene is TRBV16, the J gene TRBJ1-3, with D tentatively TRBD1 (5 bases). The length of the CDR3 is 15 residues. Germline values: CDR1 KGHSY, CDR2 FQNENV. The V gene lost 4 bases and the J gene lost 8 bases, with 18 bases spanning the gap. The CDR3 sequence: CASSPNPGNSDTIYF. CDR3 bases: TGTGCCAGCAGCCCTAACCCAGGGAATTCGGACACCATATATTTT.

This chain joins TRBV24-1 and TRBJ2-1; TRBD2 might be the D (6 bases). The CDR3 consists of 14 residues. The germline V gene has CDR1 KGHDR and CDR2 SFDVKD. Trimming pared 9 bases from V and 0 bases from J, leaving 11 bases between. In DNA, the CDR3 is TGTGCCACCCGTAGCGGAAGCTCCTACAATGAGCAGTTCTTC. It translates to CATRSGSSYNEQFF.

The chain has TRBV6-5 and TRBJ1-2, with no clear D. The CDR3 covers 13 residues. Deletions cut 0 bases from V and 4 bases from J, with 6 bases between. Germline V CDR1 and CDR2: MNHEY, SVGAGI. The CDR3 bases are TGTGCCAGCAGTTACTCGGAGGGCTATGGCTACACCTTC. It yields the protein CASSYSEGYGYTF.

The rearrangement joins TRBV6-2 or TRBV6-3 to TRBJ1-1; TRBD1 might be the D (5 bases). V lost 6 bases, J lost 2 bases, and 13 bases lay in between. Germline V gene sequence: CDR1 MNHEY, CDR2 SVGEGT. The CDR3 consists of 14 residues. The CDR3 nucleotides are TGTGCCAGCAGCTCCTTCGACAGTAACACTGAAGCTTTCTTT. It is translated as CASSSFDSNTEAFF.

CDR3: CASSIGQGASNQPQHF. In DNA, the CDR3 is TGTGCCAGTAGTATAGGGCAGGGGGCCAGCAATCAGCCCCAGCATTTT. The rearrangement joins TRBV19 to TRBJ1-5; 8 positions agree with TRBD1. V gave up 1 base and J gave up 1 base; unmatched junction bases: 3. Germline assignment: CDR1 LNHDA and CDR2 SQIVND (reference sequence). The CDR3 is 16 residues long.

This rearrangement joins TRBV7-2 to TRBJ2-2; D is possibly TRBD2 (6 bases). The V end lost 4 bases, the J end lost 2 bases, and 8 bases lay between the germline ends. The CDR3 has 14 amino acids. The germline V gene encodes CDR1 SGHTA and CDR2 FQGNSA. In nucleotides, the CDR3 is TGTGCCAGCAGCTCCGGGGGTAACACCGGGGAGCTGTTTTTT. Its protein product is CASSSGGNTGELFF.

The chain employs TRBV4-2 and TRBJ2-5; 7 bases align to TRBD1. V shed 0 bases, J shed 7 bases, and the junction held 5 bases outside the gene matches. The CDR3 is 14 residues long. The germline CDR1 and CDR2 sequences are LGHNA and YNFKEQ. CDR3 bases: TGTGCCAGCAGCCAAGATTGGACAGGAGGGACCCAGTACTTC. Its translation is CASSQDWTGGTQYF.

The chain combines TRBV19 with TRBJ1-5; possibly TRBD1 for D (5 bases). Germline V gene sequence: CDR1 LNHDA, CDR2 SQIVND (reference sequence). Trimming removed 5 bases from V and 3 bases from J, with 11 bases in between. The length of the CDR3 is 14 residues. CDR3 residues: CASSGWGDNQPQHF. The CDR3 coding sequence is TGTGCCAGTAGTGGGTGGGGGGACAATCAGCCCCAGCATTTT.

The chain combines TRBV2 with TRBJ1-6, with D tentatively TRBD1 (5 bases). The CDR3 extends over 13 amino acids. Germline loops: CDR1 SNHLY, CDR2 FYNNEI. The V end lost 7 bases, the J end lost 7 bases, and 11 bases lay between the germline ends. As DNA, the CDR3 is TGTGCCAGCATGGGACTGCGGAATTCACCCCTCCACTTT. Its translation: CASMGLRNSPLHF.

This chain uses TRBV4-1 with TRBJ2-3, with D hard to call. Per the germline V gene, CDR1 is MGHRA and CDR2 is YSYEKL. The CDR3 length is 16 residues. The ends were cut back, 0 bases at V and 3 bases at J, with 13 bases in the middle. This chain's CDR3 is CASSQDITANTDTQYF. The CDR3 coding sequence is TGCGCCAGCAGCCAAGATATAACAGCAAATACAGATACGCAGTATTTT.

The chain recombines TRBV5-4 with TRBJ2-3; a weak D match, TRBD2 (6 bases). Per the germline V gene, CDR1 is SGHNT and CDR2 is YYREEE (reference sequence). V lost 2 bases and J 4 bases, leaving 14 bases between the germline ends. The CDR3 spans 15 residues. The DNA for the CDR3 is TGTGCCAGCAGCTTCGGGACTCTAAGGTCAGATACGCAGTATTTT. Protein sequence: CASSFGTLRSDTQYF.

Only one count was recorded for this clone. This chain uses TRBV4-1 with TRBJ2-7, with D perhaps TRBD2 (6 bases). This CDR3 contains 14 residues. Germline CDR1 is MGHRA and CDR2 is YSYEKL. Between the trimmed V and J ends, which lost 3 bases and 6 bases, there was a span of 15 bases. CDR3 DNA: TGCGCCAGCAGCCATAGGCTGCGGGGACCCGAGCAGTACTTC. Translated: CASSHRLRGPEQYF.

The V gene is TRBV5-4, the J gene TRBJ2-2, with D perhaps matching TRBD1 (6 bases). V was shortened by 4 bases and J by 7 bases, with 17 bases between the two germline ends. CDR1 is SGHNT, CDR2 YYREEE, per germline (reference sequence). The CDR3 covers 15 residues. The CDR3 region is CASSQVGARGGELFF. In DNA, the CDR3 is TGTGCCAGCAGCCAGGTGGGGGCGCGAGGCGGGGAGCTGTTTTTT.

This chain links TRBV2 with TRBJ2-5; 8 positions match TRBD2. This CDR3 contains 15 residues. J gave up 4 bases and V 2 bases, and 6 bases lay outside the gene matches. CDR1 is SNHLY, CDR2 FYNNEI, per germline. The CDR3 loop reads CASSELSGGGETQYF. The CDR3 coding sequence is TGTGCCAGCAGTGAACTAAGCGGGGGAGGAGAGACCCAGTACTTC. The whole variable domain, filled in from reference TRBV2 and TRBJ2-5, reads EPEVTQTPSHQVTQMGQEVILRCVPISNHLYFYWYRQILGQKVEFLVSFYNNEISEKSEIFDDQFSVERPDGSNFTLKIRSTKLEDSAMYFCASSELSGGGETQYFGPGTRLLVL.

The chain has TRBV2 and TRBJ1-4, with a tentative D call TRBD1 (5 bases). Germline assignment: CDR1 SNHLY and CDR2 FYNNEI. This CDR3 is 13 amino acids long. V gave up 6 bases and J gave up 7 bases, with 12 bases separating them. CDR3 DNA sequence: TGTGCCAGCAGCCTCAGGAGGGGTGAAAAACTGTTTTTT. Amino acid sequence: CASSLRRGEKLFF.

This rearrangement joins TRBV18 to TRBJ1-1; 7 bases match TRBD1. CDR1 and CDR2 from the germline V gene are KGHSH and LQKENI. With 4 bases clipped from V and 1 base from J, the junction kept 9 bases outside the gene matches. The CDR3 runs 16 residues. This chain's CDR3 is CASSQTGKSWNTEAFF. The CDR3 DNA sequence: TGTGCCAGCTCACAGACAGGGAAGTCATGGAACACTGAAGCTTTCTTT.